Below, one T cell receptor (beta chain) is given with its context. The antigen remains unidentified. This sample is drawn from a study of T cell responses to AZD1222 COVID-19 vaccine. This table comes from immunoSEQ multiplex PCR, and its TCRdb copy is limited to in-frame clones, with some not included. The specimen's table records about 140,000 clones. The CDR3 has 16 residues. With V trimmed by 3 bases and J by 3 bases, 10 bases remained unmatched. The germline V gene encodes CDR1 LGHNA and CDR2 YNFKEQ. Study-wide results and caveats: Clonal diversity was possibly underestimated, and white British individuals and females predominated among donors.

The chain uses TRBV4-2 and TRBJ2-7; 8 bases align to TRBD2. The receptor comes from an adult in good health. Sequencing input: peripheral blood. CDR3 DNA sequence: TGTGCCAGCAGCCAGCCCCCGGGAGGGAGTGTCTACGAGCAGTACTTC. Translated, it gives CASSQPPGGSVYEQYF.